This TCR beta chain emerged from a study of T cell responses to AZD1222 COVID-19 vaccine. Study-wide results and caveats: The number of AZD1222 recipients seropositive at baseline was only five to seven.

Generated by immunoSEQ multiplex PCR, the TCRdb table keeps only in-frame clones and is missing some. The sample includes 130,000 to 150,000 clones, more than 80% of them seen just once. As concerns this clone: Its specificity is unknown.

The CDR3 runs to 15 residues. Germline CDR1 and CDR2: LNHDA and SQIVND (reference sequence). V was trimmed by 3 bases and J by 6 bases, leaving 15 bases between them. The source material was peripheral blood, sampled on day 0 of AZD1222 vaccination. The sequence was obtained from an adult in good health. The chain links TRBV19 to TRBJ1-5; maybe TRBD1 (5 bases). DNA of the CDR3: TGTGCCAGTAGTATCACCGGGGGGGAGGGTCAGCCCCAGCATTTT. This codes for CASSITGGEGQPQHF.